This TCR beta chain was captured in a study of T-cell memory formation after mild COVID-19. On the study more broadly: TCR clusters mostly belonged to single donors.

The V end was cut by 0 bases, the J end by 2 bases, with 12 bases between. There are 15 residues in the CDR3. The V gene's germline CDR1 is DFQATT and CDR2 SNEGSKA (reference sequence). TCR alpha and TCR beta cDNA libraries carrying sample barcodes and UMIs came from 5'RACE with constant-segment primers. A single record per CDR3 protein comes from TCRdb applying MiXCR to the 5' RACE reads. In the table there are about 350,000 distinct CDR3 sequences, roughly an eighth of which are singletons. Overall study results and limits: Some clones that responded turned up in pre-infection memory, which suggests that cross-reactive memory joined in. There was a balanced CD4/CD8 profile in clones contracting day 15 to 85, and later expanders leaned CD4+.

This clonotype showed up just a few times. What it binds is not known. The rearrangement joins TRBV20-1 to TRBJ2-3; D gene ambiguous. This clonotype was obtained from a man younger than 35 who had mild COVID-19 (a few samples of this study predate the infection). Cell type and time point are not known. Sequenced input: PBMCs or a T cell subset sorted from them (not recorded which). As DNA, the CDR3 is TGCAGTGCTAGAGATGGGGTAGCTTCCACAGATACGCAGTATTTT. It codes for CSARDGVASTDTQYF.